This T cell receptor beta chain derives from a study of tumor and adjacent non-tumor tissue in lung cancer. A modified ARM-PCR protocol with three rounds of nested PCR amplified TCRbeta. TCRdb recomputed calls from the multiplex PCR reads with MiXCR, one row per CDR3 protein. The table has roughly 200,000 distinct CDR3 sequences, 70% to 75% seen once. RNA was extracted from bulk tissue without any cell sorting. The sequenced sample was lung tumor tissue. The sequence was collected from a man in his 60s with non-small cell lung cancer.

The CDR3 DNA reads as TGTGCCAGCATCCGTGGCACCACCCTCTCCTACAATGAGCAGTTCTTC. This sequence encodes CASIRGTTLSYNEQFF. This chain joins TRBV6-6 and TRBJ2-1; D remains ambiguous. There are 16 residues in the CDR3. Between the trimmed V and J ends, which lost 7 bases and 0 bases, there was a span of 16 bases. Looked up from germline, CDR1 is MNHNY and CDR2 is SVGAGI (reference sequence).